These T cell receptor beta chains were read from a single sample in a study of cytotoxic CD8 clonotypes in ibrutinib-treated CLL. The method was immunoSEQ multiplex PCR; TCRdb's version includes in-frame clones alone and lacks a portion of them. The sample comprises 110,000 to 150,000 clones, around 80% of which are singletons, and roughly 12% rests with the top ten. This sample comprised PBMCs, obtained after 12 months of ibrutinib treatment. These receptors were collected from a human donor with chronic lymphocytic leukemia. The CDR3 runs from the conserved cysteine through the conserved F or W. A D gene is named only where the DNA matches it firmly. The size entry is marked missing in some rows and otherwise reads once, few, many or a size class.

size | J | D | V | CDR3 | DNA
NA | TRBJ1-2 | NA | TRBV7-6 | CASSRGGLPNLYGYTF | TGTGCCAGCAGCCGTGGCGGGCTCCCAAACCTTTATGGCTACACCTTC
NA | TRBJ2-3 | TRBD1 | TRBV5-6 | CASSRTGGTTDTQYF | TGTGCCAGCAGCCGGACAGGGGGAACCACAGATACGCAGTATTTT
NA | TRBJ1-2 | NA | TRBV6-5 | CATQGGKNYGYTF | TGTGCCACCCAAGGTGGCAAGAACTATGGCTACACCTTC
NA | TRBJ1-5 | TRBD1 | TRBV30 | CAWSTGQGSGVGDQPQHF | TGTGCCTGGAGTACAGGACAGGGGTCGGGAGTCGGAGATCAGCCCCAGCATTTT
NA | TRBJ2-5 | NA | TRBV7-2 | CASSLRRSYESETQYF | TGTGCCAGCAGCTTACGACGGAGTTATGAGTCAGAGACCCAGTACTTC
NA | TRBJ1-4 | NA | TRBV5-1 | CASRADRVTEKLFF | TGCGCCAGCAGAGCTGACAGAGTCACCGAAAAACTGTTTTTT
NA | TRBJ2-1 | NA | TRBV5-1 | CASSLVGGLSSYNEQFF | TGCGCCAGCAGCTTGGTCGGGGGCCTCAGCTCCTACAATGAGCAGTTCTTC
NA | TRBJ2-3 | NA | TRBV30 | CAAGGVDTQYF | TGTGCCGCGGGTGGTGTCGATACGCAGTATTTT
NA | TRBJ2-3 | NA | TRBV6-6 | CASRPLVGADTQYF | TGTGCCAGCAGGCCGTTGGTAGGAGCAGATACGCAGTATTTT
NA | TRBJ2-7 | NA | TRBV19 | CASSITSTGSFYEQYF | TGTGCCAGTAGTATAACCTCTACGGGATCCTTCTACGAGCAGTACTTC
NA | TRBJ1-1 | NA | TRBV30 | CAWMPGRWNTEAFF | TGTGCCTGGATGCCGGGACGTTGGAACACTGAAGCTTTCTTT
NA | TRBJ1-2 | NA | TRBV18 | CASSAGATYGYTF | TGTGCCAGCTCAGCCGGGGCAACCTATGGCTACACCTTC
NA | TRBJ2-5 | TRBD2 | TRBV5-5 | CASSLVSSGRGTQYF | TGTGCCAGCAGCTTGGTTTCTAGCGGGAGAGGGACCCAGTACTTC
NA | TRBJ2-7 | NA | TRBV27 | CASSLRGPPYEQYF | TGTGCCAGCAGTTTACGGGGCCCCCCCTACGAGCAGTACTTC
NA | TRBJ2-3 | NA | TRBV30 | CAWSGDGRSTDTQYF | TGTGCCTGGAGTGGGGACGGGAGATCCACAGATACGCAGTATTTT
NA | TRBJ2-7 | NA | TRBV6-6 | CASSPDSTYEQYF | TGTGCCAGCAGTCCGGACAGTACCTACGAGCAGTACTTC
NA | TRBJ2-1 | NA | TRBV7-3 | CASSRVPTGRNEQFF | TGTGCCAGCAGCCGCGTACCGACTGGCCGGAATGAGCAGTTCTTC
NA | TRBJ2-3 | NA | TRBV6-1 | CASSDVPSELADTQYF | TGTGCCAGCAGTGACGTTCCCTCGGAGCTGGCAGATACGCAGTATTTT
few | TRBJ2-7 | NA | TRBV7-2 | CASSSNYEQYF | TGTGCCAGCAGCTCTAATTACGAGCAGTACTTC
NA | TRBJ2-1 | NA | TRBV7-8 | CASSLSIGEGPYNEQFF | TGTGCCAGCAGCTTAAGTATTGGCGAGGGCCCCTACAATGAGCAGTTCTTC
NA | TRBJ2-5 | NA | TRBV4-1 | CASSQDLGGVETQYF | TGCGCCAGCAGCCAAGATTTGGGGGGAGTGGAGACCCAGTACTTC
once | TRBJ1-4 | NA | TRBV4-3 | CASSQDLGGWVEKLFF | TGCGCCAGCAGCCAAGATCTTGGAGGGTGGGTTGAAAAACTGTTTTTT
NA | TRBJ2-1 | NA | TRBV2 | CASSGRISYNEQFF | TGTGCCAGCAGTGGAAGAATCTCCTACAATGAGCAGTTCTTC
NA | TRBJ2-7 | TRBD2 | TRBV27 | CASSLLWTSGGEQYF | TGTGCCAGCAGTTTATTATGGACTAGCGGGGGCGAGCAGTACTTC
NA | TRBJ1-1 | TRBD1 | TRBV11-1 | CASSSLDRGEAFF | TGTGCCAGCAGCTCTTTGGACAGGGGTGAAGCTTTCTTT
NA | TRBJ2-2 | TRBD2 | TRBV2 | CASREELAGVTGELFF | TGTGCCAGCCGAGAGGAGCTAGCGGGAGTTACCGGGGAGCTGTTTTTT
NA | TRBJ2-7 | TRBD1 | TRBV27 | CASKDRGVHPRFYEQYF | TGTGCCAGCAAAGACAGGGGCGTACACCCCCGGTTCTACGAGCAGTACTTC
NA | TRBJ2-1 | TRBD2 | TRBV9 | CASSVGLAGSNEQFF | TGTGCCAGCAGCGTAGGGCTAGCGGGAAGCAATGAGCAGTTCTTC
NA | TRBJ1-5 | TRBD1 | TRBV7-9 | CASSPLSRTGSQPQHF | TGTGCCAGCAGCCCCCTATCTCGGACAGGGAGTCAGCCCCAGCATTTT
once | TRBJ2-7 | NA | TRBV15 | CATSRGGDSYEQYF | TGTGCCACCAGCAGAGGGGGCGATTCCTACGAGCAGTACTTC
NA | TRBJ1-1 | NA | TRBV30 | CAWNAGVGTEAFF | TGTGCCTGGAATGCGGGGGTTGGCACTGAAGCTTTCTTT
few | TRBJ2-7 | TRBD2 | TRBV15 | CATSRRGGSGRATEQYF | TGTGCCACCAGCAGGCGGGGTGGTAGCGGGAGAGCTACCGAGCAGTACTTC
once | TRBJ2-7 | NA | TRBV6-6 | CASGGVSGNSYEQYF | TGTGCCAGCGGGGGAGTTAGCGGAAACTCCTACGAGCAGTACTTC
NA | TRBJ1-1 | NA | TRBV4-3 | CASSQGKGNTEAFF | TGCGCCAGCAGCCAAGGAAAGGGTAACACTGAAGCTTTCTTT
NA | TRBJ2-7 | NA | TRBV19 | CASQDWNYEQYF | TGTGCCAGCCAGGACTGGAACTACGAGCAGTACTTC
few | TRBJ2-1 | NA | TRBV6-5 | CASSYAGALNEQFF | TGTGCCAGCAGTTATGCGGGGGCGCTCAATGAGCAGTTCTTC
NA | TRBJ1-2 | NA | TRBV21-1 | CASSKGGHGYTF | TGTGCCAGCAGCAAAGGTGGCCACGGCTACACCTTC
few | TRBJ1-1 | TRBD1 | TRBV28 | CASSWGQMNTEAFF | TGTGCCAGCTCCTGGGGACAGATGAACACTGAAGCTTTCTTT
NA | TRBJ2-5 | TRBD2 | TRBV6-5 | CASRTTSGSQETQYF | TGTGCCAGCAGAACGACTAGCGGGAGCCAAGAGACCCAGTACTTC
NA | TRBJ2-3 | TRBD1 | TRBV7-8 | CASTPPGQGTDTQYF | TGTGCCAGCACCCCACCGGGACAGGGAACAGATACGCAGTATTTT
NA | TRBJ2-5 | NA | TRBV25-1 | CASSEYGGHQETQYF | TGTGCCAGCAGTGAATACGGGGGGCACCAAGAGACCCAGTACTTC
few | TRBJ2-6 | NA | TRBV4-2 | CASSPRFSGANVLTF | TGTGCCAGCAGCCCCAGATTCTCTGGGGCCAACGTCCTGACTTTC
NA | TRBJ2-7 | TRBD1 | TRBV7-6 | CASSLVRWTGSNAEQYF | TGTGCCAGCAGCTTAGTTAGGTGGACAGGATCCAATGCGGAGCAGTACTTC
NA | TRBJ2-7 | NA | TRBV5-6 | CASSWSDEQYF | TGTGCCAGCAGCTGGAGTGATGAGCAGTACTTC
once | TRBJ2-7 | TRBD1 | TRBV7-2 | CASRTTGTDYNEQYF | TGTGCCAGCAGGACTACCGGGACAGATTACAACGAGCAGTACTTC
NA | TRBJ2-1 | TRBD1 | TRBV5-1 | CASSPGQGSYNEQFF | TGCGCCAGCAGCCCAGGACAGGGCTCCTACAATGAGCAGTTCTTC
NA | TRBJ1-1 | NA | TRBV7-3 | CASGRNMNTEAFF | TGTGCCAGCGGACGGAACATGAACACTGAAGCTTTCTTT
few | TRBJ2-7 | NA | TRBV7-8 | CASSFQGYEQYF | TGTGCCAGCAGCTTCCAGGGCTACGAGCAGTACTTC
NA | TRBJ2-1 | TRBD2 | TRBV19 | CASSLTSGTYNEQFF | TGTGCCAGTAGTCTGACTAGCGGGACCTACAATGAGCAGTTCTTC
NA | TRBJ2-4 | NA | TRBV7-2 | CASSLELGQNIQYF | TGTGCCAGCAGCTTAGAACTAGGGCAAAACATTCAGTACTTC
NA | TRBJ2-1 | TRBD2 | TRBV5-4 | CASSSGGASTEQFF | TGTGCCAGCAGCTCGGGGGGGGCTTCCACCGAGCAGTTCTTC
NA | TRBJ2-3 | TRBD2 | TRBV28 | CASSLRGLAGGADTQYF | TGTGCCAGCAGTTTGCGGGGACTAGCGGGAGGGGCAGATACGCAGTATTTT
once | TRBJ1-3 | NA | TRBV5-1 | CASSLEGGMSSGNTIYF | TGCGCCAGCAGCTTGGAAGGGGGAATGTCGTCTGGAAACACCATATATTTT
NA | TRBJ2-5 | TRBD1 | TRBV5-6 | CASSLMSWTGGGLETQYF | TGTGCCAGCAGCTTGATGTCTTGGACAGGGGGCGGTTTGGAGACCCAGTACTTC
NA | TRBJ2-1 | NA | TRBV4-3 | CASSQEMGRRQFF | TGCGCCAGCAGCCAAGAAATGGGGAGGAGGCAGTTCTTC
few | TRBJ1-2 | NA | TRBV6-9 | CASYFGYTF | TGTGCCAGCTATTTTGGCTACACCTTC
NA | TRBJ2-7 | TRBD1 | TRBV7-7 | CASSLDWSTGAEEQYF | TGTGCTAGCAGCTTAGATTGGTCGACAGGGGCCGAGGAGCAGTACTTC